The 20 T cell receptor beta chains below were found in one sample sequenced in a study of human T cells and chemical hapten exposure (dated by TCRdb to about 2021). The library was made by RACE. Sequencing instrument: NextSeq 500. In TCRdb, the public reads were trimmed at Q25 with fastp and aligned with MiXCR, with productive beta chains retained. All rows with the same CDR3 protein become a single entry with the most common DNA and genes. The sample table lists around 120,000 distinct CDR3 sequences, roughly an eighth of them with a count of one. Clones ranked in the top ten supply 0.92% of the sample. The time point label, read with the paper, signifies: patch test 1, 2 weeks after DPC sensitization. The sample's treatment or condition label, decoded: therapeutic diphenylcyclopropenone sensitization with weekly scalp DPC. The sequences come from whole blood, collected in connection with sensitization to the hapten diphenylcyclopropenone (DPC). These receptors came from a young man with alopecia areata. Some clones in this sample may be carry-over from other donors' samples.

This clonotype showed up just a few times. The V and J genes are TRBV29-1 and TRBJ1-4; a possible D gene is TRBD1 (5 bases). V was clipped by 0 bases and J by 13 bases, with 12 bases between them. Germline V gene lookup returns CDR1 SQVTM and CDR2 ANQGSEA. This CDR3 comprises 12 residues. The CDR3 nucleotides read TGCAGCGTTGAAGAAATGGGGGGAAGACTGTTTTTT. Translated: CSVEEMGGRLFF.

This clonotype was observed a handful of times. V and J are TRBV7-9 and TRBJ2-2; TRBD2 is a possible D gene (6 bases). The length of the CDR3 is 15 residues. Looked up from germline, CDR1 is SEHNR and CDR2 is FQNEAQ (reference sequence). V lost 0 bases to trimming and J lost 10 bases, with 15 bases between them. In nucleotides, the CDR3 is TGTGCCAGCAGCTTAGCGCGGGGTAGGGTCGTGGAGCTGTTTTTT. The encoded protein is CASSLARGRVVELFF.

The V gene is TRBV20-1, the J gene TRBJ1-2, with D hard to call. Germline assignment: CDR1 DFQATT and CDR2 SNEGSKA (reference sequence). The CDR3 loop spans 11 amino acids. V was pared by 2 bases and J by 3 bases, with 4 bases between. DNA for the CDR3: TGCAGTGCTAGACGCGACTATGGCTACACCTTC. It translates to CSARRDYGYTF.

The sample holds a few counts of this clonotype. CDR3 sequence: CASSLLRNKETQYF. In nucleotides, the CDR3 is TGTGCCAGCAGTTTATTACGGAACAAAGAGACCCAGTACTTC. The chain recombines TRBV27 with TRBJ2-5; D unclear. Germline V gives CDR1 MNHEY, CDR2 SMNVEV (reference sequence). This CDR3 contains 14 residues. Trimming pared 1 base from V and 3 bases from J, leaving 9 bases between.

This clonotype was counted a single time. This chain connects TRBV9 to TRBJ2-3; TRBD2 agrees at 9 bases. The ends lost 0 bases at V and 1 base at J; junction bases unmatched: 3. The germline V gene has CDR1 SGDLS and CDR2 YYNGEE. There are 16 residues in the CDR3. The DNA of the CDR3 is TGTGCCAGCAGCGTAGGGGTAGCGGGGGGCACAGATACGCAGTATTTT. Translation: CASSVGVAGGTDTQYF.

This clonotype was seen at least ten times. This chain joins TRBV7-2 and TRBJ2-3; possibly TRBD1 for D (5 bases). V was pared by 0 bases and J by 4 bases, with 8 bases between. This CDR3 region has 14 residues. Germline CDR1 and CDR2: SGHTA and FQGNSA. CDR3 in amino acids: CASSLAAGPDTQYF. The CDR3 DNA reads as TGTGCCAGCAGCTTAGCGGCAGGGCCAGATACGCAGTATTTT.

This clonotype was observed a handful of times. The chain combines TRBV7-9 with TRBJ1-2, with D possibly matching TRBD1 (6 bases). This CDR3 is built from 11 residues. Trimming removed 7 bases at V and 14 bases at J, with 17 bases between. Germline V lookup: CDR1 SEHNR, CDR2 FQNEAQ (reference sequence). This CDR3 is CASTALQGRTF. Written as DNA, the CDR3 is TGTGCCAGCACCGCTTTACAGGGAAGAACCTTC.

The genes are TRBV7-2 and TRBJ1-1; 7 bases line up with TRBD1. J lost 4 bases, V lost 3 bases, and 2 bases had no gene match. The CDR3 is made up of 13 amino acids. Looked up from germline, CDR1 is SGHTA and CDR2 is FQGNSA. CDR3 nucleotides: TGTGCCAGCAGCTTTGACAGGGTCACTGAAGCTTTCTTT. Amino acid sequence: CASSFDRVTEAFF. The full variable domain, in which reference TRBV7-2 and TRBJ1-1 provide the parts outside the CDR3, is GAGVSQSPSNKVTEKGKDVELRCDPISGHTALYWYRQSLGQGLEFLIYFQGNSAPDKSGLPSDRFSAERTGGSVSTLTIQRTQQEDSAVYLCASSFDRVTEAFFGQGTRLTVV.

This clonotype occurred a few times. J is TRBJ1-5 and V is TRBV3-1, with D uncertain. V was shortened by 3 bases and J by 4 bases, with 7 bases between the two germline ends. CDR1 LGHDT and CDR2 YNNKEL come from the germline V gene (reference sequence). The CDR3 sequence is 13 residues long. The CDR3 loop is CASSHSANQPQHF. The CDR3 region has the DNA TGTGCCAGCAGCCATTCGGCGAATCAGCCCCAGCATTTT.

The chain carries TRBV28 and TRBJ2-1; no firm D call. Trimming took off 6 bases at V and 0 bases at J, with 15 bases between the two ends. This CDR3 region has 16 residues. Germline values: CDR1 MDHEN, CDR2 SYDVKM. This CDR3 reads CASSLNLRSSYNEQFF. The CDR3 DNA is TGTGCCAGCAGCCTAAACTTGAGGAGCTCCTACAATGAGCAGTTCTTC.

The J gene is TRBJ1-5, the V gene TRBV20-1; D remains ambiguous. Germline V CDR1 and CDR2: DFQATT, SNEGSKA (reference sequence). Trimming took 5 bases from V and 2 from J, leaving 7 bases between them. The CDR3 contains 12 residues. The CDR3 DNA reads as TGCAGTGCTGAGACGGGCAATCAGCCCCAGCATTTT. Amino acids: CSAETGNQPQHF.

The chain is built from TRBV28 and TRBJ2-4, with 12 bases fitting TRBD1. The CDR3 totals 16 residues. CDR1 MDHEN and CDR2 SYDVKM come from the germline V gene. J gave up 3 bases and V 8 bases, and 8 bases lay outside the gene matches. The DNA of the CDR3 is TGTGCCAGCGGGACAGGGGGCGCGTCTGACAAAAACATTCAGTACTTC. Translating it yields CASGTGGASDKNIQYF.

The V call is TRBV5-1, the J call TRBJ2-5; 11 bases agree with TRBD1. The length of the CDR3 is 16 residues. J was trimmed by 5 bases and V by 4 bases; bases with no gene match: 10. CDR1 is SGHRS and CDR2 is YFSETQ in the germline V gene. The CDR3 nucleotides are TGCGCCAGCAGCATTACCGGGACAGGGGGGTTGGAGACCCAGTACTTC. Its protein is CASSITGTGGLETQYF.

This clonotype was found a few times. V is TRBV6-5 and J is TRBJ2-4; D perhaps matches TRBD2 (6 bases). The CDR3 length is 16 residues. Trimming left V 5 bases short and J 1 base short, with 15 bases between. Germline V lookup: CDR1 MNHEY, CDR2 SVGAGI. CDR3 coding DNA: TGTGCCAGCAGTCCTGGGCCTGGAGGGGCCAAAAACATTCAGTACTTC. Translation: CASSPGPGGAKNIQYF.

This clonotype was observed once. The genes are TRBV7-6 and TRBJ2-1; the D is unclear. Looked up from germline, CDR1 is SGHVS and CDR2 is FNYEAQ. CDR3 length: 14 residues. Trimming took 0 bases from V and 10 from J, leaving 13 bases between them. In DNA form, the CDR3 reads TGTGCCAGCAGCTTAGCGCCGTGGAAGTGGGAGCAGTTCTTC. The encoded protein is CASSLAPWKWEQFF. The full variable domain, in which reference TRBV7-6 and TRBJ2-1 provide the parts outside the CDR3, is GAGVSQSPRYKVTKRGQDVALRCDPISGHVSLYWYRQALGQGPEFLTYFNYEAQQDKSGLPNDRFSAERPEGSISTLTIQRTEQRDSAMYRCASSLAPWKWEQFFGPGTRLTVL.

This clonotype showed up many times. The chain carries TRBV6-2 or TRBV6-3 and TRBJ1-1, with D unclear. The CDR3 is made up of 13 amino acids. Germline lookup yields CDR1 MNHEY and CDR2 SVGEGT. V lost 0 bases and J 7 bases, leaving 9 bases between the germline ends. CDR3 sequence reads: CASSYSPINEAFF. CDR3 DNA: TGTGCCAGCAGTTACTCCCCGATTAATGAAGCTTTCTTT.

V is TRBV29-1 and J is TRBJ2-1; D tentatively fits TRBD1 or TRBD2 (5 bases each). Trimming shortened V by 6 bases and J by 8 bases, and 14 bases separated the two germline ends. The CDR3 contains 12 residues. Germline V gives CDR1 SQVTM, CDR2 ANQGSEA. As DNA, the CDR3 is TGCAGCGTAGGAAGAATGGGGGATGAGCAGTTCTTC. Its protein is CSVGRMGDEQFF.

The CDR3 here is CASSSLEISGNTIYF. The CDR3 coding sequence is TGTGCCAGCAGCTCGCTAGAGATCTCTGGAAACACCATATATTTT. The chain links TRBV11-2 to TRBJ1-3; no firm D call. The V gene lost 4 bases and the J gene lost 0 bases, with 10 bases spanning the gap. Germline V lookup: CDR1 SGHAT, CDR2 FQNNGV. This CDR3 comprises 15 residues.

V usage is TRBV4-2 and J usage is TRBJ2-1; the match to TRBD2 covers 8 bases. Germline V CDR1 and CDR2: LGHNA, YNFKEQ. After removal of 0 bases from V and 2 bases from J, the junction contained 9 bases not matched to a gene. This CDR3 region has 18 residues. This chain's CDR3 is CASSQERGGGGPYNEQFF. The CDR3 bases are TGTGCCAGCAGCCAAGAAAGGGGTGGCGGGGGGCCCTACAATGAGCAGTTCTTC.

This clonotype was detected only a few times. J is TRBJ2-1 and V is TRBV4-1; 10 bases line up with TRBD2. Losses at the gene ends were 1 base for V and 6 bases for J; bases not matched to a gene: 9. The CDR3 sequence is 17 residues long. Germline lookup yields CDR1 MGHRA and CDR2 YSYEKL. This CDR3 reads CASSQASLLAGVNEQFF. The CDR3 region has the DNA TGCGCCAGCAGCCAAGCTTCTCTCCTAGCGGGGGTCAATGAGCAGTTCTTC.